This TCR beta chain was sequenced during a study of blood T cell repertoires in COVID-19. Whole-study context: The study drew acute and convalescent COVID-19 samples from the United States, Italy and Spain. In each case, the material was cDNA or gDNA derived from T cells, B-cell-depleted T cells, or PBMCs.

A note on this clone: Other nucleotide sequences in the sample specify the same CDR3.

Authors' processing steps: For nucleated cells, counts were estimated from reference gene primer amplification. The method was immunoSEQ multiplex PCR; TCRdb's version includes in-frame clones alone and lacks a portion of them. V and J calls and clone size are copied from that table; D and trimming were computed from the DNA. The sample yields about 160,000 clones, roughly 85% seen once. In germline, CDR1 is LGHDT, CDR2 YNNKEL (reference sequence). V was clipped by 1 base and J by 8 bases, with 8 bases between them. CDR3 length: 12 residues. Sequenced material: peripheral blood. This TCR was sampled from a human donor with acute or convalescent COVID-19. The donor label of this sample is uncertain. The chain is built from TRBV3-1 (or the pseudogene TRBV3-2) and TRBJ1-2; weak D call: TRBD1 (6 bases). Here the CDR3 DNA reads TGTGCCAGCAGCCAAGGAAGGGGGGGCTACACCTTC. Its protein product is CASSQGRGGYTF.